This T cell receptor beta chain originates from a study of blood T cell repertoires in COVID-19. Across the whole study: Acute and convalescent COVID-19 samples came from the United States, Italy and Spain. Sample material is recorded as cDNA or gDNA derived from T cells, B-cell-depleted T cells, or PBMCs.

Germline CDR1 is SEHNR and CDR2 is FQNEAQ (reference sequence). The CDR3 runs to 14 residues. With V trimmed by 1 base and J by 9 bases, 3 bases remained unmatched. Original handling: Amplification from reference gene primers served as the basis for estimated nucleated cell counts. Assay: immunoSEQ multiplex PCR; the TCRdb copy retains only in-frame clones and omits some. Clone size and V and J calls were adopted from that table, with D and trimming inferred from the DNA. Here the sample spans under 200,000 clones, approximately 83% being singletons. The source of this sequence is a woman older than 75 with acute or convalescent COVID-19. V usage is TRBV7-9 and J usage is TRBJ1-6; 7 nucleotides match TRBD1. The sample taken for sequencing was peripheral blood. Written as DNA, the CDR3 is TGTGCCAGCAGCTTAGAAGGGGGCGTTTCACCCCTCCACTTT. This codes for CASSLEGGVSPLHF.